This is a list of T cell receptor beta chains from one sample in a study of T cells in Graves' hyperthyroidism and ophthalmopathy. TCRdb called the multiplex PCR reads again in MiXCR, with one record for every CDR3 protein. The sample has around 620,000 distinct CDR3 sequences; 46% are singletons. Material: peripheral blood or thyroid tissue (not recorded which). These receptors originate from an adult woman with Graves' disease, either hyperthyroidism or ophthalmopathy (not recorded which). The CDR3 runs from the conserved cysteine through the conserved F or W. A D gene is named only where the DNA matches it firmly. Clone size is given for some rows only: seen once, a few or many times, or a class if the clone is expanded.

>TRBD2|.|TRBJ2-2|TRBV5-1
TGCGCCAGCAGCTACCTAGCGGGGGACACCGGGGAGCTGTTTTTT
CASSYLAGDTGELFF
>.|many|TRBJ1-3|TRBV20-1
TGCAGTGCTCGACAGGTCTCTGGAAACACCATATATTTT
CSARQVSGNTIYF
>.|.|TRBJ1-5|TRBV10-3
TGTGCCATCAAGGGAAGCTCCTACGAGCAGCCCCAGCATTTT
CAIKGSSYEQPQHF
>.|.|TRBJ1-3|TRBV12-3/TRBV12-4
TGTGCCAGCAGTTACGGGATCCCTGGAAACACCATATATTTT
CASSYGIPGNTIYF
>TRBD1|many|TRBJ1-4|TRBV6-5
TGTGCCAGCAGTTACTCAGGGGGCTGGAGTGAAAAACTGTTTTTT
CASSYSGGWSEKLFF
>.|once|TRBJ2-1|TRBV25-1
TGTGCCAGCAGTGATATGTCCACAGGGAGCTCCTACAATGAGCAGTTCTTC
CASSDMSTGSSYNEQFF
>.|.|TRBJ2-7|TRBV9
TGTGCCAGCAGCGTTGCACGACAGGCGGGTGCCGAGGAGCAGTACTTC
CASSVARQAGAEEQYF
>TRBD2|few|TRBJ2-7|TRBV28
TGTGCCAGCAGTTCCCGAATAGCGGGAGGGCCCAACGAGCAGTACTTC
CASSSRIAGGPNEQYF
>.|few|TRBJ1-6|TRBV7-2
TGTGCCAGCAGCGCTGGGCAACCCCTTCACTTT
CASSAGQPLHF
>.|.|TRBJ1-6|TRBV28
TGTGCCAGCCGGTCCGTCAGCTCCTATAATTCACCCCTCCACTTT
CASRSVSSYNSPLHF
>.|.|TRBJ1-4|TRBV20-1
TGCAGTGCACAGGAGTTGGGTGAAAAACTGTTTTTT
CSAQELGEKLFF
>.|.|TRBJ1-4|TRBV20-1
TGCAGTGCTAGAGGGGCAGCCCGTAATGAAAAACTGTTTTTT
CSARGAARNEKLFF
>TRBD2|.|TRBJ2-2|TRBV5-4
TGTGCCAGCAGCTTGGGACTAGCGGATCCTAGCGGGGAGCTGTTTTTT
CASSLGLADPSGELFF
>.|.|TRBJ2-7|TRBV6-1
TGTGCCAGCAGGAATATGCCGGGAACAGCTGACGAGCAGTACTTC
CASRNMPGTADEQYF
>TRBD2|.|TRBJ2-7|TRBV5-1
TGCGCCAGCAGCTGGACTAGCGGGGCTCTCGAGCAGTACTTC
CASSWTSGALEQYF